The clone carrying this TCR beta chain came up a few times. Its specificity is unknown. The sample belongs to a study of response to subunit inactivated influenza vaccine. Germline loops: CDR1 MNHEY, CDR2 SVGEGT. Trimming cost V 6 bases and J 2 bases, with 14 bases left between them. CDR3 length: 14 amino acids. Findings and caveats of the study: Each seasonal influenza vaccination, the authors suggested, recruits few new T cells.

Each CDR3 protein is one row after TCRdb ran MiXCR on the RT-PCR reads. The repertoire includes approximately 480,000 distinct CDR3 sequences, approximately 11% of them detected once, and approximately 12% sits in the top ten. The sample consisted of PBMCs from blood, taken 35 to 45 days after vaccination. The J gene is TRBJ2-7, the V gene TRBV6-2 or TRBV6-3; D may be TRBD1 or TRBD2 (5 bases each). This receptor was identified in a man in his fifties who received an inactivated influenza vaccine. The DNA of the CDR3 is TGTGCCAGCAGCCCCAACCCGGGGCCCTACGAGCAGTACTTC. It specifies CASSPNPGPYEQYF.